This TCR beta chain originates from a study of T cell responses to AZD1222 COVID-19 vaccine (dated by TCRdb to the early 2020s). In the study overall: Because spike-specific TCR depth and breadth did not differ between the two schedules, AZD1222 recipients who got a second dose at roughly 4 weeks were pooled with those who got a second dose at roughly 12 weeks. TCR sequencing was performed for about 240 trial participants, of whom some 200 were given two doses of AZD1222 and around 26 were given two doses of MenACWY control vaccine. Trial participants were enrolled by age into 18-55, 56-69 and 70-plus year subgroups, with around 150, 28 and 57 TCR-sequenced participants respectively. Points the paper makes about the study in general: Because no samples from the day 14 peak response were available, repertoires could be characterized only after the peak T cell response. Conclusions about previously exposed vaccinees were limited because only a handful of AZD1222 recipients were SARS-CoV-2 seropositive at baseline. Most participants were white British and females outnumbered males, and the authors suggested that clonal diversity may have been underestimated. In the small 56-69-year group, the increase in depth fell short of significance, most likely because of low power. Vaccine-associated CD4 TCRs spanned the whole spike protein, with dominant responses in regions 160-218 and 743-854. Spike-specific TCR breadth and depth rose significantly after two AZD1222 doses compared with day 0 and with MenACWY recipients. Epitopes outside the regions mutated in the B.1.351 and B.1.1.7 variants were reportedly recognized by nearly half of the unique spike-specific TCRs.

The CDR3 regions of human TCRbeta chains were analyzed by immunosequencing. The published analysis was carried out like this. Repertoire TCRs were checked for matches against a reference library of SARS-CoV-2-specific TCRs that had been generated using the MIRA antigen-specificity platform. Breadth was defined as the fraction of unique TCRs that were SARS-CoV-2-associated. Depth was defined as the fraction of total T cells that were SARS-CoV-2-associated. Using the MIRA data, each spike-specific TCR was mapped to the spike region that the TCR reacts to and placed in a CD4 or CD8 class. Log10-transformed breadth and depth values were compared by one-way ANOVA with Sidak's multiple comparisons tests. The immuneACCESS repertoire file appears here via TCRdb, limited to in-frame rearrangements. These files lack a portion of the clones; in checked studies, under half of the deficit traces to unresolved V genes, and the cause of the others is not known. The V and J calls and the clone size are those of that table, but D and trimming were determined from the DNA. This sample lists some 130,000 clones; approximately 84% were detected once. The top ten clones comprise more than 20% of the sample.

Points on this clone: Its antigen remains undetermined. Per-base quality was not reported, and no clone a single base away is much larger than it.

This specimen's time point label, interpreted: baseline before first vaccination. The vaccinee samples were drawn from two UK trials, COV001 and COV002, one of which was a single-blind randomized controlled phase 2/3 trial testing AZD1222 (ChAdOx1 nCoV-19) in healthy adults. For TCRbeta chain sequencing, PBMC samples from trial participants were taken at day 0 and at day 28 after the second dose. V sheds 2 bases and J sheds 8 bases, leaving 10 bases between their ends. CDR1 and CDR2 are read off the germline V gene as SGHTA and FQGTGA. From its cysteine to its phenylalanine, the CDR3 spans 13 amino acids. Only the CDR3 part of the read is kept: 39 bases, read in frame from the first base.

The clonotype comes from an adult in good health. Sequenced here: peripheral blood, sampled on day 0 of AZD1222 vaccination. The receptor chain draws on TRBV7-3 and TRBJ2-1; no D gene call is confident. CDR3 protein: CASSLVGQYEQFF. The sequenced DNA is TGTGCCAGCAGCTTAGTTGGTCAATATGAGCAGTTCTTC.